This T cell receptor beta chain was retrieved from a study of early T cells in non-severe SARS-CoV-2 infection. About the study: Unsorted whole blood bulk RNA was sequenced, with unpaired chains.

About this clonotype: Antigen: not known.

Individual cDNA molecules received unique molecular identifiers. MiXCR, run by TCRdb on the 5' RACE reads, gives a single entry per CDR3 protein. The sample shows 35,000 to 45,000 distinct CDR3 sequences, 9.5% to 15% of them seen only once. CDR3 size: 13 residues. Trimming removed 2 bases from V and 6 bases from J, with 9 bases in between. From germline, CDR1 is MDHEN and CDR2 SYDVKM. Study observations and caveats: Private and CD4 specificities were missed by VDJdb matching, skewed to anti-spike CD8.

This TCR derives from an adult who was a healthcare worker with PCR-confirmed SARS-CoV-2 infection or an uninfected control (not recorded which). What was sequenced was whole blood. The rearrangement uses TRBV28 and TRBJ2-3; no definite D call. Here the CDR3 reads CASSLQLGDTQYF. CDR3 coding DNA: TGTGCCAGCAGTTTACAGCTGGGGGATACGCAGTATTTT.